This T cell receptor beta chain was sequenced for a study of blood T cell repertoires in COVID-19. The wider study: The analysed material was cDNA or gDNA that came from T cells, B-cell-depleted T cells, or PBMCs.

Cohort allocation depended upon clinical history that participants reported. The authors' processing: For nucleated cells, counts were estimated from reference gene primer amplification. Here immunoSEQ multiplex PCR was the method, and the copy in TCRdb shows in-frame clones only, minus some. The V and J calls and the clone size are those of that table, but D and trimming were determined from the DNA. This table holds under 200,000 clones, approximately 88% found once. The sample consisted of PBMCs or T cells enriched from blood (not recorded which). This clonotype originated in a woman aged 55-69 years who had recovered from COVID-19.

This CDR3 reads CASSLAVLAGVTFSGELFF. The CDR3 DNA follows: TGTGCCAGCAGCTTGGCCGTACTAGCGGGAGTGACGTTTTCCGGGGAGCTGTTTTTT. J is TRBJ2-2 and V is TRBV5-4; the match to TRBD2 covers 11 bases. The CDR3 runs 19 residues. Unmatched junction bases numbered 13, after V lost 0 bases and J lost 6 bases. Germline assignment: CDR1 SGHNT and CDR2 YYREEE (reference sequence).